The 11 T cell receptor beta chains reported below all come from one sample, sequenced in a study of blood T cell repertoires in COVID-19. The table came from immunoSEQ multiplex PCR; TCRdb's copy has only in-frame clones and leaves some out. The sample lists about 190,000 clones, just under 90% occurring once. Source material: peripheral blood. The receptors here all came from a woman aged 70-85 years with COVID-19, enrolled during active disease.

This clone was detected only a few times. The gene calls are TRBV21-1 and TRBJ1-2; the table's TRBD1 call for D was not verified on the DNA. TRBV21-1 is a pseudogene locus. The CDR3 is made up of 17 amino acids. This CDR3 reads CASSKLWTGRFNYGYTF. DNA for the CDR3: TGTGCCAGCAGCAAACTTTGGACAGGCAGGTTTAACTATGGCTACACCTTC.

The CDR3 is CAWSFGTVGYEQYF. As DNA, the CDR3 is TGTGCCTGGAGTTTCGGGACAGTGGGTTACGAGCAGTACTTC. The chain is built from TRBV30 and TRBJ2-7; TRBD1 aligns across 7 bases. The CDR3 contains 14 residues. V shed 2 bases, J shed 4 bases, and the junction held 8 bases outside the gene matches. In germline, CDR1 is GTSNPN, CDR2 SVGIG (reference sequence). The complete variable domain, with remaining parts taken from reference TRBV30 and TRBJ2-7, reads SQTIHQWPATLVQPVGSPLSLECTVEGTSNPNLYWYRQAAGRGLQLLFYSVGIGQISSEVPQNLSASRPQDRQFILSSKKLLLSDSGFYLCAWSFGTVGYEQYFGPGTRLTVT.

The CDR3 nucleotides read TGTGCCAGCACAAGCGGGGAGTCTCCCCACACCTTC. This codes for CASTSGESPHTF. The V call is TRBV18, the J call TRBJ1-2; D remains ambiguous. Germline V gene sequence: CDR1 KGHSH, CDR2 LQKENI. V was shortened by 8 bases and J by 12 bases, with 19 bases between the two germline ends. CDR3 size: 12 residues.

V is TRBV6-5 and J is TRBJ1-2; no reliable D call. Trimming removed 7 bases from V and 4 bases from J, with 13 bases in between. The V gene's germline CDR1 is MNHEY and CDR2 SVGAGI. The CDR3 has 13 amino acids. The CDR3 loop is CASTPDKTYGYTF. DNA of the CDR3: TGTGCCAGCACCCCCGACAAGACCTATGGCTACACCTTC.

The gene calls are TRBV30 and TRBJ1-1, with 9 bases lining up with TRBD1. Per the germline V gene, CDR1 is GTSNPN and CDR2 is SVGIG (reference sequence). The CDR3 consists of 15 residues. J lost 3 bases, V lost 4 bases, and 9 bases had no gene match. CDR3 nucleotides: TGTGCCTGGAACCCGACAGGGGGTGGGTACACTGAAGCTTTCTTT. Its translation: CAWNPTGGGYTEAFF.

The chain employs TRBV30 and TRBJ2-5; TRBD1 agrees at 7 bases. Germline CDR1 GTSNPN, CDR2 SVGIG (reference sequence). With 3 bases clipped from V and 1 base from J, the junction kept 8 bases outside the gene matches. The CDR3 runs to 15 residues. The CDR3, as DNA: TGTGCCTGGAGCCGCATAGGGGGCGTCCAAGAGACCCAGTACTTC. Its protein product is CAWSRIGGVQETQYF.

The chain combines TRBV3-1 (or the pseudogene TRBV3-2) with TRBJ2-7; the match to TRBD2 covers 11 bases. The CDR3 loop spans 17 amino acids. Germline loops: CDR1 LGHDT, CDR2 YNNKEL (reference sequence). V lost 5 bases to trimming and J lost 7 bases; unmatched junction nucleotides: 16. Here the CDR3 reads CASSSYGVAGGLEEQYF. DNA for the CDR3: TGTGCCAGCAGCTCCTACGGGGTAGCGGGAGGGTTAGAGGAGCAGTACTTC.

The chain combines TRBV6-6 with TRBJ1-1, with D perhaps TRBD1 (6 bases). CDR1 and CDR2 (germline): MNHNY, SVGAGI (reference sequence). The V and J ends lost 6 bases and 5 bases respectively, with 13 bases between them. There are 13 residues in the CDR3. CDR3 sequence (DNA): TGTGCCAGCAGCCCCCAGGGGAAGACTGAAGCTTTCTTT. Translating it yields CASSPQGKTEAFF.

The chain links TRBV28 to TRBJ1-1; no firm D call. Germline-derived CDR1 and CDR2 are MDHEN and SYDVKM. CDR3 length: 15 amino acids. V was shortened by 6 bases and J by 3 bases, with 17 bases between the two germline ends. CDR3 sequence reads: CASRQTRQLYTEAFF. CDR3 DNA sequence: TGTGCCAGCAGACAAACGAGGCAGTTGTACACTGAAGCTTTCTTT.

The chain recombines TRBV3-1 (or the pseudogene TRBV3-2) with TRBJ2-1, with D uncertain. Germline CDR1 and CDR2: LGHDT and YNNKEL (reference sequence). Trimming removed 1 base at V and 5 bases at J, with 3 bases between. There are 12 residues in the CDR3. The CDR3 region is CASSQANNEQFF. CDR3 DNA: TGTGCCAGCAGCCAAGCCAACAATGAGCAGTTCTTC.

The gene calls are TRBV6-6 and TRBJ1-2, with D uncertain. The germline V and J ends were trimmed by 2 bases and 8 bases, with 6 bases remaining between them. The CDR3 is 11 residues long. From germline, CDR1 is MNHNY and CDR2 SVGAGI (reference sequence). The CDR3 nucleotides are TGTGCCAGCAGTTACCGTTTAGGCTACACCTTC. This encodes CASSYRLGYTF.